The entry that follows covers one TCR beta chain sequence. Its matching antigen is unknown. This sample was included in a study of T cells in Graves' hyperthyroidism and ophthalmopathy. Findings and limits, study-wide: Clonotypes that were expanded in thyroid above 0.001 mostly appeared in blood too.

V shed 4 bases and J shed 5 bases, with 17 bases lying between them. The CDR3 covers 16 residues. Germline-derived CDR1 and CDR2 are SEHNR and FQNEAQ (reference sequence). Amplified TCR beta CDR3 regions derived from RNA transcripts. An initial round of RT-PCR targeting the TCR CDR3 relied on the HTBI primer set. TCRdb processed the multiplex PCR reads anew with MiXCR; each CDR3 protein has one entry. The sample holds hundreds of thousands of distinct CDR3 sequences, under 45% seen once. This clonotype originated in a woman between 40 and 50 years old with Graves' hyperthyroidism. What was sequenced was blood. This chain connects TRBV7-9 to TRBJ2-2; no clear D gene. The CDR3, as DNA: TGTGCCAGCAGCTCGCTTAGACTCACGGATACCGGGGAGCTGTTTTTT. Encoded protein: CASSSLRLTDTGELFF.